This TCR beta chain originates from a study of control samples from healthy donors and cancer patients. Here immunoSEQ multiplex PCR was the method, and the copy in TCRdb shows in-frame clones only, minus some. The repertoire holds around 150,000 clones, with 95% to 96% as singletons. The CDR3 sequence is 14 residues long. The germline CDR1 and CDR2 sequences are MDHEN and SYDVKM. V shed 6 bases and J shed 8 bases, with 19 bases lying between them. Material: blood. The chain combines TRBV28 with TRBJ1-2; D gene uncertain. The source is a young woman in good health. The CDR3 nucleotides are TGTGCCAGCAGCCCCAGCGAGTTTAGGGAAGGCTACACCTTC. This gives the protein CASSPSEFREGYTF.